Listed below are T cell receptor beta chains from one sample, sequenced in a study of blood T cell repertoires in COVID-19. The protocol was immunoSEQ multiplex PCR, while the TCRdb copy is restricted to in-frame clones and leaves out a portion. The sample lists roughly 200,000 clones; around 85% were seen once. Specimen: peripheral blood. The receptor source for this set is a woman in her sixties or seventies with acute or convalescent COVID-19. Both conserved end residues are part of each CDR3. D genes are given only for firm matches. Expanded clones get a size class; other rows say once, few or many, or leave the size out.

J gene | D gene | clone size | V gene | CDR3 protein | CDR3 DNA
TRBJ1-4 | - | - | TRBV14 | CASSPHGSNEKLFF | TGTGCCAGCAGCCCCCACGGGAGTAATGAAAAACTGTTTTTT
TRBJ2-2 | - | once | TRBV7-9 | CASTRGPQGGELFF | TGTGCCAGCACCAGGGGCCCTCAGGGCGGGGAGCTGTTTTTT
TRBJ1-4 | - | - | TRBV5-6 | CASSRGVSRNEKLFF | TGTGCCAGCAGCCGCGGGGTGTCGAGGAATGAAAAACTGTTTTTT
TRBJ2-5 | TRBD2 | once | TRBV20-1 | CSASGTLAGGGETQYF | TGCAGTGCTAGTGGTACGCTCGCGGGAGGAGGGGAGACCCAGTACTTC
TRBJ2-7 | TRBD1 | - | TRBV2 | CASTKGALTYEQYF | TGTGCCAGCACCAAGGGGGCCCTTACCTACGAGCAGTACTTC
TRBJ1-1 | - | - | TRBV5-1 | CASSPTGDTEAFF | TGCGCCAGCAGCCCCACGGGGGACACTGAAGCTTTCTTT
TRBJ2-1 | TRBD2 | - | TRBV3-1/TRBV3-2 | CASSQREGSYNEQFF | TGTGCCAGCAGTCAGCGGGAGGGCTCCTACAATGAGCAGTTCTTC
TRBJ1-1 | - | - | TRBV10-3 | CAIITGTEAFF | TGTGCCATCATAACAGGAACTGAAGCTTTCTTT
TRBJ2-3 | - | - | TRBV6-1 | CASSERWESTDTQYF | TGTGCCAGCAGTGAAAGGTGGGAGAGCACAGATACGCAGTATTTT
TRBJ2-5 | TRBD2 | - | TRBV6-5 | CASSPWTSVPETQYF | TGTGCCAGCAGTCCCTGGACTAGCGTGCCCGAGACCCAGTACTTC
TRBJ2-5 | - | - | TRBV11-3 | CASSSTRGPETQYF | TGTGCCAGCAGCTCGACCAGGGGCCCAGAGACCCAGTACTTC
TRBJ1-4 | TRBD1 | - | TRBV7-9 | CASSPPWQDRGNEKLFF | TGTGCCAGCAGCCCCCCCTGGCAGGACAGGGGTAATGAAAAACTGTTTTTT
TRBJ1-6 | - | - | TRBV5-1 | CASSAITGNGSPLHF | TGCGCCAGCAGCGCCATCACAGGGAATGGTTCACCCCTCCACTTT
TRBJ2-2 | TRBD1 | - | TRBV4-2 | CASSQPGTENTGELFF | TGTGCCAGCAGCCAACCCGGGACAGAGAACACCGGGGAGCTGTTTTTT
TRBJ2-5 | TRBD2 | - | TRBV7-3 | CASSPGLAEETQYF | TGTGCCAGCAGCCCCGGACTAGCGGAAGAGACCCAGTACTTC
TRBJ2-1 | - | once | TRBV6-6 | CASSPRGGEQFF | TGTGCCAGCAGTCCCAGGGGTGGAGAGCAGTTCTTC
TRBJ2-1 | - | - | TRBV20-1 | CSANLDLKQFF | TGCAGTGCCAACCTCGACTTAAAGCAGTTCTTC
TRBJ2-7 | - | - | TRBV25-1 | CASRTTSGEQYF | TGTGCCAGCAGAACAACATCCGGGGAGCAGTACTTC
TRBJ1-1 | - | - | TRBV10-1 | CASSESGPAFEAFF | TGCGCCAGCAGTGAGTCTGGGCCCGCCTTTGAAGCTTTCTTT
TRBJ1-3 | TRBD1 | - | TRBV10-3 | CAISEQGGFGNTIYF | TGTGCCATCAGTGAACAGGGGGGATTTGGAAACACCATATATTTT
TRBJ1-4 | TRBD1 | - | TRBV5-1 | CASRFGQAATNEKLFF | TGCGCCAGCAGGTTTGGACAGGCTGCAACTAATGAAAAACTGTTTTTT
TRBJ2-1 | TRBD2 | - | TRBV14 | CASSQLAGGYNEQFF | TGTGCCAGCAGCCAACTAGCGGGAGGGTACAATGAGCAGTTCTTC
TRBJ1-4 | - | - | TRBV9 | CASSVGAGDATNEKLFF | TGTGCCAGCAGCGTAGGGGCAGGGGATGCAACTAATGAAAAACTGTTTTTT
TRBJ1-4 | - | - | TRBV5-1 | CASTRDKLNEKLFF | TGCGCCAGCACCAGGGACAAGCTAAATGAAAAACTGTTTTTT
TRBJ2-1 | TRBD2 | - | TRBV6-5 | CASRTSGAEQFF | TGTGCCAGCAGGACTAGCGGAGCGGAGCAGTTCTTC
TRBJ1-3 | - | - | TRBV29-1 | CSVEDLGGNTIYF | TGCAGCGTTGAAGATCTAGGAGGAAACACCATATATTTT
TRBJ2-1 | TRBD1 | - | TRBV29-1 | CSVTGDATYNEQFF | TGCAGCGTTACAGGGGACGCGACCTACAATGAGCAGTTCTTC
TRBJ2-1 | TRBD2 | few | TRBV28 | CASIGLAGPNEQFF | TGTGCCAGCATAGGACTAGCGGGACCCAATGAGCAGTTCTTC